The 25 T cell receptor beta chains below all came from one sample that was sequenced in a study of T-cell memory formation after mild COVID-19. TCRdb analysed the 5' RACE reads with MiXCR anew, one entry per CDR3 protein. The repertoire holds 500,000 to 600,000 distinct CDR3 sequences, more than 15% seen once, with around 12% in the top ten. Specimen: PBMCs or a T cell subset sorted from them (not recorded which). The receptors derive from an adult woman who had mild COVID-19 (a few samples of this study predate the infection). Cell type and time point are not known.

The V gene is TRBV18, the J gene TRBJ2-5; D may be TRBD2 (6 bases). Germline V gene data show CDR1 as KGHSH and CDR2 as LQKENI. The V and J ends lost 3 bases and 4 bases respectively, with 12 bases between them. The CDR3 loop spans 14 amino acids. The DNA of the CDR3 is TGTGCCAGCTCACCCTCGCGGGGAAGAGAGACCCAGTACTTC. It is translated as CASSPSRGRETQYF.

The chain has TRBV2 and TRBJ1-5, with a possible D match to TRBD1 (5 bases). The germline V gene has CDR1 SNHLY and CDR2 FYNNEI. Trimming removed 4 bases at V and 15 bases at J, with 25 bases between. This CDR3 spans 15 amino acids. As DNA, the CDR3 is TGTGCCAGCAGTGTCTTGGGCAGGGATCTCGTTCTTCTGCATTTT. Translation: CASSVLGRDLVLLHF.

This sequence joins TRBV14 and TRBJ2-2; D not resolved. CDR3 length: 15 residues. Trimming pared 1 base from V and 3 bases from J, leaving 9 bases between. CDR1 SGHDN and CDR2 FVKESK come from the germline V gene. CDR3 sequence reads: CASSQVVGYTGELFF. In nucleotides, the CDR3 is TGTGCCAGCAGCCAAGTGGTCGGATACACCGGGGAGCTGTTTTTT.

This clonotype was observed a handful of times. The chain is built from TRBV5-1 and TRBJ2-3; perhaps D is TRBD1 or TRBD2 (5 bases each). Germline V gene data show CDR1 as SGHRS and CDR2 as YFSETQ. The CDR3 runs to 16 residues. Trimming cost V 0 bases and J 2 bases, with 13 bases left between them. The CDR3 reads CASSLGWDPSTDTQYF. As DNA, the CDR3 is TGCGCCAGCAGCTTGGGGTGGGACCCCTCCACAGATACGCAGTATTTT.

The chain carries TRBV29-1 and TRBJ1-1, with no clear D. The V gene lost 5 bases and the J gene lost 5 bases, with 18 bases spanning the gap. Germline V gene data show CDR1 as SQVTM and CDR2 as ANQGSEA. The CDR3 extends over 14 amino acids. This CDR3 is CSVPERGVGTEAFF. CDR3 DNA sequence: TGCAGCGTTCCAGAACGGGGTGTAGGAACTGAAGCTTTCTTT.

This clonotype was observed a handful of times. The chain links TRBV2 to TRBJ2-6, with 12 nucleotides matching TRBD2. Trimming took 8 bases from V and 0 from J; bases not matched to a gene: 5. The CDR3 sequence is 17 residues long. The germline V gene encodes CDR1 SNHLY and CDR2 FYNNEI. The CDR3 nucleotides are TGTGCCAGCTCCCGACTAGCGGGGGACTCTGGGGCCAACGTCCTGACTTTC. Residues: CASSRLAGDSGANVLTF.

The gene calls are TRBV7-9 and TRBJ2-2; D gene unclear. CDR3 size: 16 residues. Trimming took off 5 bases at V and 0 bases at J, with 13 bases between the two ends. Per germline, CDR1 SEHNR and CDR2 FQNEAQ (reference sequence). CDR3 nucleotide sequence: TGTGCCAGCAGCCTGAGCCTTGGGACGAACACCGGGGAGCTGTTTTTT. Protein product: CASSLSLGTNTGELFF.

This clonotype has only a few counts. V is TRBV5-1 and J is TRBJ1-5; D not certain. CDR3 length: 15 residues. CDR1 SGHRS and CDR2 YFSETQ come from the germline V gene. V lost 0 bases and J 1 base, leaving 8 bases between the germline ends. Here the CDR3 reads CASSLAGESNQPQHF. For the CDR3, the DNA is TGCGCCAGCAGCTTGGCAGGAGAAAGCAATCAGCCCCAGCATTTT.

A few counts support this clonotype. The J gene is TRBJ2-7, the V gene TRBV27; TRBD1 matches at 8 bases. Germline loops: CDR1 MNHEY, CDR2 SMNVEV (reference sequence). The V segment lost 4 bases and the J segment 4 bases; nucleotides outside the gene matches: 3. This CDR3 is 13 amino acids long. CDR3 sequence (DNA): TGTGCCAGCAGTTCAGGGGGCTGGTACGAGCAGTACTTC. Residues: CASSSGGWYEQYF.

The rearrangement links TRBV12-3 or TRBV12-4 to TRBJ1-3; no firm D call. The CDR3 contains 13 residues. With 4 bases removed from V and 4 bases from J, the gap between germline ends came to 8 bases. The CDR3, as DNA: TGTGCCAGCAGTTCAACGGGAGGAAACACCATATATTTT. It specifies CASSSTGGNTIYF.

The chain recombines TRBV7-2 with TRBJ2-4, with D possibly being TRBD2 (6 bases). The CDR3 covers 20 residues. Germline V gene lookup returns CDR1 SGHTA and CDR2 FQGNSA. V was shortened by 0 bases and J by 0 bases, with 21 bases between the two germline ends. CDR3 coding DNA: TGTGCCAGCAGCTTAGCGCGGGGAATCTGGACGGGAGAAGCCAAAAACATTCAGTACTTC. Its translation: CASSLARGIWTGEAKNIQYF.

This clonotype was observed a single time. The rearrangement joins TRBV7-6 to TRBJ2-3, with TRBD2 matching over 11 bases. From germline, CDR1 is SGHVS and CDR2 FNYEAQ. The junction had 9 bases not matched to a gene; V was cut back by 1 base and J by 3 bases. The CDR3 is 18 amino acids. This chain's CDR3 is CASSLDPKLAGDTDTQYF. The CDR3 region has the DNA TGTGCCAGCAGCTTAGACCCCAAACTAGCGGGAGATACAGATACGCAGTATTTT. Variable domain in full (rest from reference TRBV7-6 and TRBJ2-3): GAGVSQSPRYKVTKRGQDVALRCDPISGHVSLYWYRQALGQGPEFLTYFNYEAQQDKSGLPNDRFSAERPEGSISTLTIQRTEQRDSAMYRCASSLDPKLAGDTDTQYFGPGTRLTVL.

This clonotype was counted between two and nine times. The chain carries TRBV6-6 and TRBJ1-4; D not certain. Trimming removed 6 bases at V and 13 bases at J, with 15 bases between. This CDR3 region has 12 residues. Germline-derived CDR1 and CDR2 are MNHNY and SVGAGI (reference sequence). DNA of the CDR3: TGTGCCAGCAGCGCCGCCCTAATGATACTGTTTTTT. It specifies CASSAALMILFF.

V usage is TRBV11-3 and J usage is TRBJ2-7, with D perhaps TRBD1 (5 bases). The CDR3 consists of 15 residues. In germline, CDR1 is SGHNT, CDR2 YENEEA. V was cut by 5 bases and J by 3 bases, with 17 bases left in between. The CDR3 sequence is CASSADSSRSYEQYF. For the CDR3, the DNA is TGTGCCAGCAGCGCCGACAGCAGCCGAAGCTACGAGCAGTACTTC.

The rearrangement links TRBV7-8 to TRBJ2-3, with D hard to call. Germline CDR1 SGHVS, CDR2 FQNEAQ. V shed 1 base and J shed 1 base, with 6 bases lying between them. This CDR3 contains 14 residues. The DNA for the CDR3 is TGTGCCAGCAGCTTAGAACGGCGCACAGATACGCAGTATTTT. As protein: CASSLERRTDTQYF.

This rearrangement joins TRBV6-6 to TRBJ2-1; the D gene is possibly TRBD1 (8 bases). V lost 5 bases, J lost 4 bases, and 15 bases lay in between. CDR1 MNHNY and CDR2 SVGAGI come from the germline V gene (reference sequence). This CDR3 is built from 15 residues. In DNA, the CDR3 is TGTGCCAGCAGTCGGGGGGACAGGCGGTACAATGAGCAGTTCTTC. This codes for CASSRGDRRYNEQFF.

The V call is TRBV12-3 or TRBV12-4, the J call TRBJ1-1, with D uncertain. The CDR3 runs to 11 residues. With 2 bases removed from V and 5 bases from J, the gap between germline ends came to 3 bases. The CDR3 loop is CASSLQTEAFF. The DNA for the CDR3 is TGTGCCAGCAGTTTACAGACTGAAGCTTTCTTT.

This clonotype turned up a few times. The chain links TRBV12-3 or TRBV12-4 to TRBJ2-7, with 8 bases fitting TRBD2. With V trimmed by 2 bases and J by 7 bases, 10 bases remained unmatched. The CDR3 extends over 15 amino acids. In DNA form, the CDR3 reads TGTGCCAGCAGTTTACTGGGACTAGGGTATGGGGAGCAGTACTTC. Protein: CASSLLGLGYGEQYF.

The J gene is TRBJ2-3, the V gene TRBV20-1, with D perhaps TRBD2 (6 bases). The CDR3 has 16 residues. Looked up from germline, CDR1 is DFQATT and CDR2 is SNEGSKA (reference sequence). V was cut by 0 bases and J by 2 bases, with 15 bases left in between. CDR3 amino acids: CSARDPSRGITDTQYF. CDR3 sequence (DNA): TGCAGTGCTAGAGACCCCAGCCGGGGGATCACAGATACGCAGTATTTT.

This clonotype was seen more than once but under ten times. J is TRBJ2-3 and V is TRBV28; the match to TRBD2 covers 7 bases. Germline lookup yields CDR1 MDHEN and CDR2 SYDVKM. The CDR3 has 15 amino acids. The J segment lost 0 bases and the V segment lost 6 bases, leaving 6 bases of the junction unmatched. Here the CDR3 DNA reads TGTGCCAGCAGGGAAAGCGGGACTAGCACAGATACGCAGTATTTT. Its protein product is CASRESGTSTDTQYF.

CDR3 in DNA: TGCGCCAGCAGGGAGACCCGGCTAGAGACCCAGTACTTC. It encodes CASRETRLETQYF. The chain has TRBV4-1 and TRBJ2-5; no clear D. The CDR3 totals 13 residues. CDR1 is MGHRA, CDR2 YSYEKL, per germline. Trimming shortened V by 6 bases and J by 4 bases, and 12 bases separated the two germline ends.

This clonotype was seen more than once but under ten times. This chain links TRBV10-3 with TRBJ2-1; D may match TRBD1 or TRBD2 (6 bases each). Trimming shortened V by 2 bases and J by 9 bases, and 17 bases separated the two germline ends. This CDR3 is built from 15 residues. Per germline, CDR1 ENHRY and CDR2 SYGVKD. The DNA for the CDR3 is TGTGCCATCAGTGAGGGGACACTATACGGGGGTGAGCAGTTCTTC. It yields the protein CAISEGTLYGGEQFF.

V usage is TRBV9 and J usage is TRBJ2-7; a possible D gene is TRBD2 (5 bases). There are 17 residues in the CDR3. Trimming removed 0 bases from V and 0 bases from J, with 16 bases in between. The V gene's germline CDR1 is SGDLS and CDR2 YYNGEE. This CDR3 is CASSVAAGGYDSYEQYF. The CDR3 DNA is TGTGCCAGCAGCGTAGCGGCCGGAGGTTATGACTCCTACGAGCAGTACTTC.

This clonotype was counted between two and nine times. V usage is TRBV20-1 and J usage is TRBJ2-4; D gene unclear. The CDR3 runs to 14 residues. CDR1 and CDR2 from the germline V gene are DFQATT and SNEGSKA (reference sequence). V lost 6 bases and J 0 bases, leaving 12 bases between the germline ends. The DNA of the CDR3 is TGCAGTGCCGGCCTCCCTCTAGCCAAAAACATTCAGTACTTC. Amino acids: CSAGLPLAKNIQYF.

The sample holds a few counts of this clonotype. The V call is TRBV10-3, the J call TRBJ2-1; no clear D gene. Germline CDR1 and CDR2: ENHRY and SYGVKD. The CDR3 spans 13 residues. The germline V and J ends were trimmed by 2 bases and 7 bases, with 9 bases remaining between them. Written as DNA, the CDR3 is TGTGCCATCAGTGAGGGGGTCAGGAATGAGCAGTTCTTC. Translated: CAISEGVRNEQFF.